This T cell receptor (beta chain) derives from a study of blood T cell repertoires in COVID-19. Study details: Italy, Spain and the United States were the sources of the convalescent and acute COVID-19 samples.

The J segment lost 3 bases and the V segment lost 5 bases, leaving 15 bases of the junction unmatched. CDR1 is SGHVS and CDR2 is FNYEAQ in the germline V gene. CDR3 length: 17 residues. TCRdb's copy holds only in-frame clones and misses some; the assay was immunoSEQ multiplex PCR. Counted here are approximately 460,000 clones, approximately 92% occurring once; the ten biggest clones make up 0.75% to 0.9%. The sequence derives from a man between 18 and 29 years old with COVID-19, enrolled during active disease. The rearrangement joins TRBV7-6 to TRBJ2-7, with 8 positions matching TRBD2. Sequences were obtained from peripheral blood. The CDR3 DNA is TGTGCCAGCAGCCTACCCCTTAGCGGGGCCCCAGGCTACGAGCAGTACTTC. Translating it yields CASSLPLSGAPGYEQYF. The full variable domain, its missing parts supplied by reference TRBV7-6 and TRBJ2-7, is GAGVSQSPRYKVTKRGQDVALRCDPISGHVSLYWYRQALGQGPEFLTYFNYEAQQDKSGLPNDRFSAERPEGSISTLTIQRTEQRDSAMYRCASSLPLSGAPGYEQYFGPGTRLTVT.